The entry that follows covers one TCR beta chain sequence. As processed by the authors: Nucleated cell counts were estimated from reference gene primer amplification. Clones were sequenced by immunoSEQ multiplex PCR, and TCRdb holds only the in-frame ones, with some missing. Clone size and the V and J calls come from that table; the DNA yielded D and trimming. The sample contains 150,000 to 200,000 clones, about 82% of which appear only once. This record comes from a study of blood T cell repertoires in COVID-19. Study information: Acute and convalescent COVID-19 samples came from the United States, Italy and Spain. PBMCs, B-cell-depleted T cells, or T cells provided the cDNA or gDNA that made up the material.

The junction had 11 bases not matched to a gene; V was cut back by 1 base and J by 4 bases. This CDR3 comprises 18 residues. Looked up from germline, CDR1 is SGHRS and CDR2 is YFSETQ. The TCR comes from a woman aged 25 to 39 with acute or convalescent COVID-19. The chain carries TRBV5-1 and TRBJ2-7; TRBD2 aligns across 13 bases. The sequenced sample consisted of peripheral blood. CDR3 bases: TGCGCCAGCAGCTTGAGGGGTGGACTAGCGGGAGTATCTTACGAGCAGTACTTC. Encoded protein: CASSLRGGLAGVSYEQYF.